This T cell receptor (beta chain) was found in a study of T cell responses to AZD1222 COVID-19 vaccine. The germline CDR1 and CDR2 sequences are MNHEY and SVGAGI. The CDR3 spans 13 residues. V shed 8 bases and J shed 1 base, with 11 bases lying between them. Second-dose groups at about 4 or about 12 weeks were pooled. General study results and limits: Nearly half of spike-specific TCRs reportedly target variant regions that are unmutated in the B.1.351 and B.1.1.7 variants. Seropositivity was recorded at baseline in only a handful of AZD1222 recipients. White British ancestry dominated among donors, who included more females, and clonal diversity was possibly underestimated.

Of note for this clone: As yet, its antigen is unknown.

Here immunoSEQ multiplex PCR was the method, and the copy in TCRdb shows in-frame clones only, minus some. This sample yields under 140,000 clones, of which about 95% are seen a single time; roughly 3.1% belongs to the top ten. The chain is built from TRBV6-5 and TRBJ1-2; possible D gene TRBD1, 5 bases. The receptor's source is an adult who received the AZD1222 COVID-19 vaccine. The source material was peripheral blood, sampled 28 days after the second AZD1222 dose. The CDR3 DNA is TGTGCCAGCCGGGGGGACCGTAACTATGGCTACACCTTC. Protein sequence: CASRGDRNYGYTF.